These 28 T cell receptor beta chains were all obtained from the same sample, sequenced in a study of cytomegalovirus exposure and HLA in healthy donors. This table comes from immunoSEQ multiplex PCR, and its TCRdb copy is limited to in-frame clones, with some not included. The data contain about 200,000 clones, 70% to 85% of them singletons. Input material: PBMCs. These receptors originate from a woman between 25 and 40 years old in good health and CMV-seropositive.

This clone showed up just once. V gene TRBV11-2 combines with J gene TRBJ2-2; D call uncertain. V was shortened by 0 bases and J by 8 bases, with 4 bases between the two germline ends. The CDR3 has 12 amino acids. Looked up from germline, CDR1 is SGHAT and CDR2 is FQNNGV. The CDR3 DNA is TGTGCCAGCAGCTTAGACAGGGGGGAGCTGTTTTTT. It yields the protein CASSLDRGELFF.

CDR3 residues: CARPTTISGNTIYF. The CDR3 DNA sequence: TGTGCCAGGCCGACAACAATCTCTGGAAACACCATATATTTT. The chain recombines TRBV5-3 with TRBJ1-3; D is undetermined. TRBV5-3 is labeled an ORF, and its function is uncertain. The ends were cut back, 8 bases at V and 0 bases at J, with 12 bases in the middle. CDR3 length: 14 residues.

The CDR3 here is CASSYSYLVNTEAFF. The CDR3 nucleotides are TGTGCCAGCAGTTATTCGTACCTAGTGAACACTGAAGCTTTCTTT. The J gene is TRBJ1-1, the V gene TRBV6-5; D uncertain. V lost 3 bases and J lost 0, with 11 bases in between. Germline V CDR1 and CDR2: MNHEY, SVGAGI. CDR3 length: 15 residues.

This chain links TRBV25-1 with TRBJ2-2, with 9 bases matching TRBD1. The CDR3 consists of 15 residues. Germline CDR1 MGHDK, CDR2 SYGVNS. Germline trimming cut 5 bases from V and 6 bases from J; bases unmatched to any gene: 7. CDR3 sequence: CASSSSGTGPGELFF. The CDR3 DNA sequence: TGTGCCAGCAGTAGCTCCGGGACAGGGCCCGGGGAGCTGTTTTTT.

The CDR3 spells CASSVQEQFF. The CDR3 DNA reads as TGTGCCAGCAGTGTTCAAGAGCAGTTCTTC. This chain uses TRBV2 with TRBJ2-1, with D hard to call. The V end lost 4 bases, the J end lost 10 bases, and 5 bases lay between the germline ends. Germline V gives CDR1 SNHLY, CDR2 FYNNEI. The CDR3 is made up of 10 amino acids. Full variable domain (rest looked up from reference TRBV2 and TRBJ2-1): EPEVTQTPSHQVTQMGQEVILRCVPISNHLYFYWYRQILGQKVEFLVSFYNNEISEKSEIFDDQFSVERPDGSNFTLKIRSTKLEDSAMYFCASSVQEQFFGPGTRLTVL.

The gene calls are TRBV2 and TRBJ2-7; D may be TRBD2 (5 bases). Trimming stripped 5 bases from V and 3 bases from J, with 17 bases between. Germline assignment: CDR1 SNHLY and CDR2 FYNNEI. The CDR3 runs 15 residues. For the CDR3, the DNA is TGTGCCAGCAGTCGAAAAACTAGGATACACTACGAGCAGTACTTC. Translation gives CASSRKTRIHYEQYF.

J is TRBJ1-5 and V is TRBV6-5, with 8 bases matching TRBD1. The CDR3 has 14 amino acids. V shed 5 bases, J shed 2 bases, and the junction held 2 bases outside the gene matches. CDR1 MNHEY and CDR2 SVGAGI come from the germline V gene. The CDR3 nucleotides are TGTGCCAGCAGTCGGGGACAGGGCAATCAGCCCCAGCATTTT. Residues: CASSRGQGNQPQHF.

CDR3 region: CASRPGQGSDEQYF. The CDR3 DNA reads TGTGCCAGCAGGCCGGGACAGGGTAGTGACGAGCAGTACTTC. The V gene is TRBV2, the J gene TRBJ2-7; TRBD1 matches 9 bases. Unmatched junction bases numbered 8, after V lost 6 bases and J lost 5 bases. Per germline, CDR1 SNHLY and CDR2 FYNNEI. The length of the CDR3 is 14 residues. The whole variable domain, remainder taken from reference TRBV2 and TRBJ2-7, is EPEVTQTPSHQVTQMGQEVILRCVPISNHLYFYWYRQILGQKVEFLVSFYNNEISEKSEIFDDQFSVERPDGSNFTLKIRSTKLEDSAMYFCASRPGQGSDEQYFGPGTRLTVT.

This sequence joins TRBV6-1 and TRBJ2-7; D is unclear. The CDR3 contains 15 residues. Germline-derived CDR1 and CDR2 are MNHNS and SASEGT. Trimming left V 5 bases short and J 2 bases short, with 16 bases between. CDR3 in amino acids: CASSSFLGGPYEQYF. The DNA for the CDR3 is TGTGCCAGCAGTTCCTTCCTCGGTGGGCCCTACGAGCAGTACTTC.

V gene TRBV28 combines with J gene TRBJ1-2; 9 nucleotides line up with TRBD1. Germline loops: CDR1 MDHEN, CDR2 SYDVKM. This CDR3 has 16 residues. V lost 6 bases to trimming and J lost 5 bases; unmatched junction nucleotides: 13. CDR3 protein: CASREKNRGQVYGYTF. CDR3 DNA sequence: TGTGCCAGCAGAGAGAAGAACAGGGGGCAAGTATATGGCTACACCTTC.

Here the CDR3 DNA reads TGTGCCAGCGTAAAGGGGGGGCCGAGGACCGGGGAGCTGTTTTTT. Translated: CASVKGGPRTGELFF. The rearrangement joins TRBV6-6 to TRBJ2-2, with D maybe TRBD2 (7 bases). Germline assignment: CDR1 MNHNY and CDR2 SVGAGI (reference sequence). The CDR3 totals 15 residues. Trimming shortened V by 8 bases and J by 5 bases, and 18 bases separated the two germline ends.

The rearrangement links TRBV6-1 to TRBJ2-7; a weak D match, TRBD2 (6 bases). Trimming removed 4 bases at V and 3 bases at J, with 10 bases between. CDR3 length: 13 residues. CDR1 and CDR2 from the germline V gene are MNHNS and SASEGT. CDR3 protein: CASSAAGIYEQYF. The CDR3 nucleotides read TGTGCCAGCAGTGCGGCGGGGATCTACGAGCAGTACTTC.

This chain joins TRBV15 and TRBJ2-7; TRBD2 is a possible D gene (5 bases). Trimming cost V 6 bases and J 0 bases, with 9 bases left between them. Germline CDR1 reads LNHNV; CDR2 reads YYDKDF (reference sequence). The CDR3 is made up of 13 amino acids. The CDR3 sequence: CATRPLDSYEQYF. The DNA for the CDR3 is TGTGCCACCAGGCCACTAGACTCCTACGAGCAGTACTTC.

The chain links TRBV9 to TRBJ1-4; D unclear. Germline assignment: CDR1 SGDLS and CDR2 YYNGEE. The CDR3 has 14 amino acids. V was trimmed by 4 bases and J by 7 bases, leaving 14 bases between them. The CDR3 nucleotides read TGTGCCAGCAGCCCAACTTCGGGGTTTGAAAAACTGTTTTTT. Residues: CASSPTSGFEKLFF.

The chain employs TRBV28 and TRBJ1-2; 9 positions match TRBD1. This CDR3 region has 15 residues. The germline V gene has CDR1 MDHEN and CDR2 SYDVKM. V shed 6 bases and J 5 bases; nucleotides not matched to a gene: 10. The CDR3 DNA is TGTGCCAGCAGCCGTACGACAGGGGGACAATATGGCTACACCTTC. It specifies CASSRTTGGQYGYTF.

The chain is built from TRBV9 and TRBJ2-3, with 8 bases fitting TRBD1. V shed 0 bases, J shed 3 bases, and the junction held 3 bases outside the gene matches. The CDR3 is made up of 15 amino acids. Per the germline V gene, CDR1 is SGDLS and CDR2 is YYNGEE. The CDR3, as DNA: TGTGCCAGCAGCGTAGGGACAGGGAAAACAGATACGCAGTATTTT. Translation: CASSVGTGKTDTQYF.

The CDR3 DNA follows: TGTGCCAGCAGTGAATTCTCGGGAGGCTACTACGAGCAGTACTTC. Translating gives CASSEFSGGYYEQYF. This chain uses TRBV6-1 with TRBJ2-7, with 7 bases aligning to TRBD2. J lost 3 bases, V lost 2 bases, and 7 bases had no gene match. The CDR3 loop spans 15 amino acids. Germline CDR1 and CDR2: MNHNS and SASEGT.

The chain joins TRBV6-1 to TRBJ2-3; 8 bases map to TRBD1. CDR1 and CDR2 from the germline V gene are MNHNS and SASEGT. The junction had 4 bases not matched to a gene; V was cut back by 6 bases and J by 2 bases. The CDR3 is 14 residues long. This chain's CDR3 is CASRQGVYTDTQYF. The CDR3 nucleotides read TGTGCCAGCAGACAGGGGGTATACACAGATACGCAGTATTTT.

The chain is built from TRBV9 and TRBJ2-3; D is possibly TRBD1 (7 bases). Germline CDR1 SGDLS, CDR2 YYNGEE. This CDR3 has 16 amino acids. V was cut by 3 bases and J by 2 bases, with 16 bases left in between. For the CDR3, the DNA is TGTGCCAGCAGCGGGGGACAGACTAGATACACAGATACGCAGTATTTT. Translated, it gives CASSGGQTRYTDTQYF.

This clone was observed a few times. CDR3 in amino acids: CASIAGGLEQFF. The CDR3 coding sequence is TGTGCCAGCATCGCGGGAGGCCTTGAGCAGTTCTTC. The rearrangement links TRBV2 to TRBJ2-1; TRBD2 matches at 8 bases. Germline CDR1 is SNHLY and CDR2 is FYNNEI. Germline trimming cut 7 bases from V and 9 bases from J; bases unmatched to any gene: 5. CDR3 length equals 12 residues.

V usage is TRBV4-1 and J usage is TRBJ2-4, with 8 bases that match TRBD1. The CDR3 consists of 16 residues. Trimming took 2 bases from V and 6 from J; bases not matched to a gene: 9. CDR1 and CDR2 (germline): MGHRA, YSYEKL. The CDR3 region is CASSQLRGQAPNIQYF. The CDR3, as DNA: TGCGCCAGCAGCCAACTTAGGGGACAGGCTCCAAACATTCAGTACTTC.

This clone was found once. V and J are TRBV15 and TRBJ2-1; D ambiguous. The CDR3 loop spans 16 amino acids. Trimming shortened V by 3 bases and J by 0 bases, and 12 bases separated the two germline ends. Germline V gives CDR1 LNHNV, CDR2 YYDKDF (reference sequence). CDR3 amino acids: CATSSPRLSSYNEQFF. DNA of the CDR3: TGTGCCACCAGCAGCCCTCGACTTAGCTCCTACAATGAGCAGTTCTTC.

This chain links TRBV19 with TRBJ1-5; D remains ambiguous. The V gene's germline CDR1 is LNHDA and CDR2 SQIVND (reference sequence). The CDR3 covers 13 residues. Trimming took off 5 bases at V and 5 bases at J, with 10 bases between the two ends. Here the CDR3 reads CASSRGQYQPQHF. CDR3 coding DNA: TGTGCCAGTAGTCGCGGTCAGTATCAGCCCCAGCATTTT. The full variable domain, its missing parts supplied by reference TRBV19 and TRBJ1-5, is DGGITQSPKYLFRKEGQNVTLSCEQNLNHDAMYWYRQDPGQGLRLIYYSQIVNDFQKGDIAEGYSVSREKKESFPLTVTSAQKNPTAFYLCASSRGQYQPQHFGDGTRLSIL.

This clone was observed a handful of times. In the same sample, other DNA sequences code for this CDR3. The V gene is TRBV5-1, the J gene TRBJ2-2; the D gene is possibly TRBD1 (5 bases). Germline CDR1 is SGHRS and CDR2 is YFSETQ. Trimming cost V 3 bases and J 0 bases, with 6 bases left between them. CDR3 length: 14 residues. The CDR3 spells CASSSTANTGELFF. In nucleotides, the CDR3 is TGCGCCAGCAGCTCGACAGCGAACACCGGGGAGCTGTTTTTT.

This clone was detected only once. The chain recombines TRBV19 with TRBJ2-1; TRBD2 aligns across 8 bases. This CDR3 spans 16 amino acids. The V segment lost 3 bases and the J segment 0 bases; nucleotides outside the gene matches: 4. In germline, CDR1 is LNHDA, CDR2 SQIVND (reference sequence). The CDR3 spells CASSITSGSSYNEQFF. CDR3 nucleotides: TGTGCCAGTAGTATTACTAGCGGCAGCTCCTACAATGAGCAGTTCTTC.

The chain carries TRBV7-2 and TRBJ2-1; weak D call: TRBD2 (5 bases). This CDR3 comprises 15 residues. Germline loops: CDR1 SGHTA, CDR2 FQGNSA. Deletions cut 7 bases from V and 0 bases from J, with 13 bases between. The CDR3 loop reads CASMASPNSYNEQFF. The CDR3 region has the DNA TGTGCCAGCATGGCTAGCCCTAACTCCTACAATGAGCAGTTCTTC. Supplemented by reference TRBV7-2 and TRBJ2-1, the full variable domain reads GAGVSQSPSNKVTEKGKDVELRCDPISGHTALYWYRQSLGQGLEFLIYFQGNSAPDKSGLPSDRFSAERTGGSVSTLTIQRTQQEDSAVYLCASMASPNSYNEQFFGPGTRLTVL.

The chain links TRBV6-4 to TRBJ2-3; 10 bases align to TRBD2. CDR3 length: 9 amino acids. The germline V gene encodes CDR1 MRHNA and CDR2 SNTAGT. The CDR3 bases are TGTTCTAGCGGGAGAACGCAGTATTTT. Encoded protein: CSSGRTQYF.

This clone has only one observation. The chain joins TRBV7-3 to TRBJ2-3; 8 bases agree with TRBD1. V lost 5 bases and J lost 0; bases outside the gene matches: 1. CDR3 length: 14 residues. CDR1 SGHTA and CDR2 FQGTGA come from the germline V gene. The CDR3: CASSRDRSTDTQYF. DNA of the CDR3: TGTGCCAGCAGCCGGGACAGGAGCACAGATACGCAGTATTTT.